A single sample gave rise to the 8 T cell receptor beta chains below, sequenced in a study of blood T cell repertoires in COVID-19. Profiling relied on immunoSEQ multiplex PCR, and the TCRdb table lists in-frame clones only, not all of them. The sample records 200,000 or so clones, approximately 79% being singletons. Material: peripheral blood. These receptors all stem from a man aged 60 to 75 with active or convalescent COVID-19.

This clone was found a few times. The V and J genes are TRBV14 and TRBJ2-2; the match to TRBD1 covers 7 bases. This CDR3 contains 14 residues. Germline assignment: CDR1 SGHDN and CDR2 FVKESK. The ends lost 4 bases at V and 6 bases at J; junction bases unmatched: 5. Here the CDR3 DNA reads TGTGCCAGCAGCCCTCAAACAGGGGCCGGGGAGCTGTTTTTT. Its translation: CASSPQTGAGELFF.

The CDR3 coding sequence is TGTGCCAGCAGTTACGTGGTTAGCACTGAAGCTTTCTTT. This translates into CASSYVVSTEAFF. V gene TRBV6-5 combines with J gene TRBJ1-1, with D unclear. V shed 2 bases and J shed 4 bases, with 8 bases lying between them. Per germline, CDR1 MNHEY and CDR2 SVGAGI. The CDR3 runs to 13 residues.

This chain connects TRBV7-2 to TRBJ2-7; 10 bases agree with TRBD2. Germline values: CDR1 SGHTA, CDR2 FQGNSA. J was trimmed by 3 bases and V by 11 bases; bases with no gene match: 7. The CDR3 covers 13 residues. CDR3 in DNA: TGTGCCGGCGGCCTAGCGGGAGTCTACGAGCAGTACTTC. Its translation: CAGGLAGVYEQYF. Full variable domain (missing parts from reference TRBV7-2 and TRBJ2-7): GAGVSQSPSNKVTEKGKDVELRCDPISGHTALYWYRQSLGQGLEFLIYFQGNSAPDKSGLPSDRFSAERTGGSVSTLTIQRTQQEDSAVYLCAGGLAGVYEQYFGPGTRLTVT.

This clone occurred many times. Other DNA sequences from this sample encode an identical CDR3 as well. The V and J genes are TRBV7-9 and TRBJ1-2; D is possibly TRBD1 (6 bases). The CDR3 length is 12 residues. V lost 5 bases, J lost 8 bases, and 12 bases lay in between. The germline CDR1 and CDR2 sequences are SEHNR and FQNEAQ (reference sequence). Here the CDR3 DNA reads TGTGCCAGCAGCCCTCAGGGGCGAGGCTACACCTTC. Translation gives CASSPQGRGYTF.

The CDR3 nucleotides are TGTGCCAGCACATCCGGGACAGCCACAGCGGTAGGCACAGATACGCAGTATTTT. Its protein product is CASTSGTATAVGTDTQYF. The rearrangement joins TRBV5-4 to TRBJ2-3; 7 nucleotides agree with TRBD1. Germline CDR1 is SGHNT and CDR2 is YYREEE (reference sequence). This CDR3 comprises 18 residues. J lost 1 base, V lost 6 bases, and 17 bases had no gene match.

The V gene is TRBV11-2, the J gene TRBJ2-7, with 8 nucleotides matching TRBD1. The CDR3 is 13 residues long. Germline trimming cut 5 bases from V and 1 base from J; bases unmatched to any gene: 1. The germline V gene encodes CDR1 SGHAT and CDR2 FQNNGV. Here the CDR3 reads CASSRTGSYEQYF. The CDR3 DNA sequence: TGTGCCAGCAGCCGGACAGGGTCCTACGAGCAGTACTTC.

The V call is TRBV28, the J call TRBJ2-1; D is uncertain. This CDR3 spans 14 amino acids. V was clipped by 1 base and J by 5 bases, with 9 bases between them. Looked up from germline, CDR1 is MDHEN and CDR2 is SYDVKM. CDR3 amino acids: CASSLSPRNNEQFF. The CDR3 DNA is TGTGCCAGCAGTTTATCGCCCAGAAACAATGAGCAGTTCTTC.

The chain is built from TRBV14 and TRBJ2-7; perhaps TRBD2 as D (6 bases). The germline CDR1 and CDR2 sequences are SGHDN and FVKESK. V was cut by 4 bases and J by 0 bases, with 19 bases left in between. This CDR3 contains 17 residues. The CDR3 loop reads CASSRTGGALLSYEQYF. CDR3 nucleotides: TGTGCCAGCAGCCGAACCGGAGGGGCTTTACTCTCCTACGAGCAGTACTTC.